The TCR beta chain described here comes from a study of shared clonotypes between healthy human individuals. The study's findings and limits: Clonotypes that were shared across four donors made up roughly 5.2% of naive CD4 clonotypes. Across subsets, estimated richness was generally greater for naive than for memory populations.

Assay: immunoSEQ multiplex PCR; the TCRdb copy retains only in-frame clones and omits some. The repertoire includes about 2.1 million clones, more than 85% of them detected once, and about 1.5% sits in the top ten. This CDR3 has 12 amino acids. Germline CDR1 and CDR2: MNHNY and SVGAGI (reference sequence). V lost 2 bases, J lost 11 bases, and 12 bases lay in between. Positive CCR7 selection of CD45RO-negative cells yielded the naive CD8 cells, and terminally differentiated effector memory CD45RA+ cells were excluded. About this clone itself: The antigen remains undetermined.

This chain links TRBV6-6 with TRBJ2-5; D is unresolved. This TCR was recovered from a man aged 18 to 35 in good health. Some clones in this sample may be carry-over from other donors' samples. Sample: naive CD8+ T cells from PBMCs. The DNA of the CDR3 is TGTGCCAGCAGTTACCACAATGTGGAGCAGTACTTC. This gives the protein CASSYHNVEQYF.